Listed here are 2 T cell receptor beta chains from one sample, sequenced in a study of a mutant IDH1 vaccine in newly diagnosed glioma. Time point meaning: week 35, safety follow-up. It was 300 ug of mutant IDH1 20-mer peptide that made up each vaccine dose, given with topical imiquimod. These TCRs are of unknown antigen specificity. TCRdb's table, derived via immunoSEQ multiplex PCR, lists solely in-frame clones and lacks some. Among tens of thousands of clones listed, 76% were seen once. The specimen was PBMCs, collected from a glioma patient whose treatment included an IDH1 peptide vaccine. The receptor set was obtained from a man aged 40-49 years with glioma.

The chain employs TRBV7-7 and TRBJ2-2; D is tentatively TRBD1 or TRBD2 (6 bases each). Germline V CDR1 and CDR2: SSHAT, FNYEAQ (reference sequence). V lost 6 bases and J 1 base, leaving 21 bases between the germline ends. The CDR3 covers 18 residues. The DNA of the CDR3 is TGTGCCAGCAGTCCAACGGGGGCGGCCACAGGGAACACCGGGGAGCTGTTTTTT. Its translation is CASSPTGAATGNTGELFF.

The chain carries TRBV4-3 and TRBJ1-4; D is possibly TRBD1 (5 bases). The CDR3 runs to 17 residues. V lost 1 base, J lost 4 bases, and 16 bases lay in between. The V gene's germline CDR1 is LGHNA and CDR2 YSLEER. CDR3 sequence: CASSQGVGARGNEKLFF. The DNA for the CDR3 is TGCGCCAGCAGCCAAGGAGTAGGGGCCCGTGGTAATGAAAAACTGTTTTTT.